This TCR beta chain was recorded in a study of cytomegalovirus exposure and HLA in healthy donors. At the level of the study: As an earlier analysis found, around 170 million T cells yielded about 120 million unique TCR beta sequences. Genotyping of roughly 400 donors showed that about 84% belonged to the Caucasian-associated ancestry cluster.

For this clone: Its matching antigen is unknown.

The PCR contained 60 Vbeta and 13 Jbeta primers. Clones were read by immunoSEQ multiplex PCR, and TCRdb kept only the in-frame ones, dropping some. This sample yields approximately 190,000 clones, of which around 80% are seen a single time; about 2% belongs to the top ten. Study conclusions and caveats: Clonal expansion, a later analysis showed, was greater in HLA-associated TCR beta chains than in equally common others.

This TCR derives from a woman under 30 in good health and CMV-seropositive. What was sequenced was PBMCs.

CDR3 in amino acids: CASSRDRGNNYGYTF. CDR3 in DNA: TGTGCCAGCAGTAGGGACAGGGGAAATAACTATGGCTACACCTTC. The chain joins TRBV6-5 to TRBJ1-2, with 10 positions matching TRBD1. Germline CDR1 reads MNHEY; CDR2 reads SVGAGI. The CDR3 runs 15 residues. V lost 5 bases and J lost 1; bases outside the gene matches: 4.